This TCR beta chain came from a study of blood T cell repertoires in COVID-19. Study at large: From the United States, Italy and Spain came samples of acute and convalescent COVID-19. T cells, B-cell-depleted T cells, or PBMCs provided the cDNA or gDNA that served as material.

Patients at the Seattle site were enrolled during active infection and followed longitudinally. CDR3 length: 13 residues. The germline CDR1 and CDR2 sequences are SGDLS and YYNGEE. V was shortened by 0 bases and J by 7 bases, with 8 bases between the two germline ends. How the authors handled the data: Nucleated cell counts were estimated from reference gene primer amplification. Clones were sequenced by immunoSEQ multiplex PCR, and TCRdb holds only the in-frame ones, with some missing. V and J calls plus clone size are reproduced from that table; the DNA served to infer D and trimming. The table lists over 150,000 clones, approximately 85% of them singletons.

The TCR was taken from a woman aged 55-70 years with COVID-19, enrolled during active disease. The gene calls are TRBV9 and TRBJ2-1; D uncertain. Source material: peripheral blood. Here the CDR3 DNA reads TGTGCCAGCAGCGTAGCGGCGAGGAATGAGCAGTTCTTC. This codes for CASSVAARNEQFF. Drawing the rest from reference TRBV9 and TRBJ2-1, the complete variable domain is DSGVTQTPKHLITATGQRVTLRCSPRSGDLSVYWYQQSLDQGLQFLIQYYNGEERAKGNILERFSAQQFPDLHSELNLSSLELGDSALYFCASSVAARNEQFFGPGTRLTVL.